This entry lists 6 T cell receptor beta chains sequenced from one sample in a study of blood T cell repertoires in COVID-19. Assay used: immunoSEQ multiplex PCR; TCRdb lists only in-frame clones, some missing. The data show under 250,000 clones, with around 84% seen just once and approximately 1.6% held by the top ten. The sample was PBMCs or T cells enriched from blood (not recorded which). The receptors were sampled from a middle-aged man who had recovered from COVID-19.

This sequence joins TRBV19 and TRBJ1-6; perhaps TRBD1 as D (5 bases). V gave up 2 bases and J gave up 11 bases, with 13 bases separating them. CDR1 and CDR2 (germline): LNHDA, SQIVND (reference sequence). The CDR3 length is 14 residues. CDR3 coding DNA: TGTGCCAGTAGTATACGGGGGATCGGGACACCCCTCCACTTT. Translating it yields CASSIRGIGTPLHF.

This rearrangement joins TRBV9 to TRBJ1-2, with a possible D match to TRBD1 (5 bases). This CDR3 spans 19 amino acids. Germline-derived CDR1 and CDR2 are SGDLS and YYNGEE. The germline V and J ends were trimmed by 0 bases and 6 bases, with 27 bases remaining between them. The CDR3 nucleotides read TGTGCCAGCAGCGTAGGGGGCACCGGCATAAGACAGACTCTAAATGGCTACACCTTC. As protein: CASSVGGTGIRQTLNGYTF.

This chain uses TRBV25-1 with TRBJ2-1; 9 bases align to TRBD2. CDR1 and CDR2 (germline): MGHDK, SYGVNS. Trimming cost V 7 bases and J 8 bases; bases outside gene matches: 12. This CDR3 contains 15 residues. CDR3 region: CASTEGSGGNYEQFF. Written as DNA, the CDR3 is TGTGCCAGCACCGAAGGGAGCGGGGGGAATTATGAGCAGTTCTTC.

J is TRBJ2-1 and V is TRBV3-1 (or the pseudogene TRBV3-2); 12 bases line up with TRBD2. CDR3 size: 14 residues. V was pared by 2 bases and J by 13 bases, with 6 bases of the junction left unmatched. In germline, CDR1 is LGHDT, CDR2 YNNKEL (reference sequence). The DNA of the CDR3 is TGTGCCAGCAGCCAATTGACTAGCGGGGGTGAACAGTTCTTC. Its protein is CASSQLTSGGEQFF.

The V call is TRBV4-2, the J call TRBJ2-1; TRBD2 aligns across 7 bases. Germline CDR1 reads LGHNA; CDR2 reads YNFKEQ. Trimming cost V 0 bases and J 2 bases; bases outside gene matches: 4. The CDR3 covers 16 residues. The DNA of the CDR3 is TGTGCCAGCAGCCAAGATCGAGCGGGGACCTACAATGAGCAGTTCTTC. Its translation: CASSQDRAGTYNEQFF.

This chain links TRBV18 with TRBJ1-4; 10 positions match TRBD1. This CDR3 has 15 amino acids. Germline V lookup: CDR1 KGHSH, CDR2 LQKENI. V dropped 8 bases and J dropped 8; count of bases not matched to a gene: 11. The CDR3: CASQRGTGEQEKLFF. The CDR3 DNA reads TGTGCCAGCCAACGGGGGACAGGGGAACAAGAAAAACTGTTTTTT.